Listed below are T cell receptor beta chains from one sample, sequenced in a study of regulatory T cells in long-lasting Graves disease. TCRdb independently ran MiXCR on the multiplex PCR reads; one entry per CDR3 protein. The sample contains 400,000 to 500,000 distinct CDR3 sequences, under 25% of which appear only once. Material: peripheral blood mononuclear cells (PBMCs), obtained when the disease was refractory, from a patient treated with antithyroid drugs. The receptors were sampled from a female donor with Graves disease. CDR3s include the opening cysteine and the closing phenylalanine or tryptophan. Each record gives: V gene, D gene, clone size, J gene, CDR3 protein, CDR3 DNA. A D gene is named only where the DNA matches it firmly. A row's size may be missing; if present it is once, few, many or a size class.

v_call: TRBV10-3; d_call: -; clone_size: many; j_call: TRBJ1-4; cdr3_aa: CAISEDIAHNEKLFF; cdr3_nt: TGTGCCATCAGTGAGGACATTGCCCACAATGAAAAACTGTTTTTT
v_call: TRBV4-3; d_call: TRBD1; clone_size: few; j_call: TRBJ2-5; cdr3_aa: CASSQGDRDYETQYF; cdr3_nt: TGCGCCAGCAGCCAAGGGGACAGGGATTACGAGACCCAGTACTTC
v_call: TRBV11-1; d_call: -; clone_size: many; j_call: TRBJ2-7; cdr3_aa: CASSSYGPDSDYEQYF; cdr3_nt: TGTGCCAGCAGCTCCTACGGACCGGATAGTGACTACGAGCAGTACTTC
v_call: TRBV7-2; d_call: TRBD2; clone_size: -; j_call: TRBJ2-1; cdr3_aa: CASSSSGNTGYEQFF; cdr3_nt: TGTGCCAGCAGCTCGAGCGGGAACACTGGCTATGAGCAGTTCTTC
v_call: TRBV5-4; d_call: -; clone_size: -; j_call: TRBJ1-1; cdr3_aa: CASSLGGRGPMNTEAFF; cdr3_nt: TGTGCCAGCAGCTTGGGGGGGCGGGGACCTATGAACACTGAAGCTTTCTTT
v_call: TRBV20-1; d_call: -; clone_size: few; j_call: TRBJ2-7; cdr3_aa: CSARDGLGSLYEQYF; cdr3_nt: TGCAGTGCTAGAGATGGGTTAGGCTCTCTCTACGAGCAGTACTTC
v_call: TRBV6-2/TRBV6-3; d_call: TRBD1; clone_size: many; j_call: TRBJ1-2; cdr3_aa: CASSYLSDRAFTYGYTF; cdr3_nt: TGTGCCAGCAGTTACCTTTCGGACAGGGCCTTCACCTATGGCTACACCTTC
v_call: TRBV7-9; d_call: -; clone_size: many; j_call: TRBJ1-6; cdr3_aa: CASSSDVSSPLHF; cdr3_nt: TGTGCCAGCAGCTCGGATGTGTCCTCACCCCTCCACTTT
v_call: TRBV6-2/TRBV6-3; d_call: -; clone_size: few; j_call: TRBJ1-5; cdr3_aa: CASSYSTISSLSHQPQHF; cdr3_nt: TGTGCCAGCAGTTACTCGACTATATCTTCGCTGTCCCATCAGCCCCAGCATTTT
v_call: TRBV29-1; d_call: TRBD1; clone_size: many; j_call: TRBJ1-2; cdr3_aa: CSVGTGINYGYTF; cdr3_nt: TGCAGCGTGGGGACAGGAATAAACTATGGCTACACCTTC